A single TCR beta chain is shown here with its context. This clone was detected once. The antigen it recognizes is unknown. At one of its ends the junction is not consistent with the germline gene, which may arise from a read error. Other DNA sequences from this sample encode an identical CDR3 as well. The cohort was made up of 666 healthy bone marrow donors. All cohort members were sampled while nominally healthy, although unrecorded immune exposures were likely present. The donor was CMV seronegative and belonged to the group of approximately 320 seronegative cohort members. Every donor gave a peripheral blood sample, and the peripheral blood mononuclear cells from that sample were used for TCR beta sequencing. Genomic DNA extraction from the blood cell samples was performed with the Qiagen DNeasy Blood Extraction Kit. The CDR3 has 13 amino acids, counting the end cysteine and phenylalanine. Solely the CDR3 DNA is kept, with 39 bases framed from the first base. Sequences MGHRA (CDR1) and YSYEKL (CDR2) are obtained from the germline V gene.

The data are from a study of cytomegalovirus exposure and HLA in healthy donors (dated by TCRdb to 2017 to 2019). In terms of the full investigation: According to an earlier analysis of a few hundred of the donors, 200 million or so T cells yielded roughly 110 million unique TCR beta sequences and around 300 Gb of sequence data. Using immunosequencing, the study profiled T cell repertoires from roughly 650 subjects and related those repertoires to cytomegalovirus serostatus. To decide whether each TCR beta V gene segment behaved as functional or pseudogenic, an earlier analysis of some 600 of the donors relied on high-throughput TCR beta sequencing. In a later genetic analysis, genome-wide SNP genotypes for 398 of the 666 donors were used, and that subset was treated as a discovery cohort. A few DR-DQ haplotypes were treated as single units for association and clustering because of strong linkage in the cohort. Donor age, sex, ethnicity and CMV serostatus were compiled together with the repertoire data. In the later analysis, no new phenotypic data were used to find candidate immune exposures; instead, reliance was placed on TCR beta sequences and their occurrence across donors. The study combined high-throughput TCR immunosequencing, statistical association of individual TCRs with disease status, and machine learning to predict cytomegalovirus infection status. All discovery cohort repertoires had been generated using a single sequencing platform. Around 330 gigabases of sequencing data and around 80 million unique TCR sequences made up an early release that covered over 550 HLA-typed donors. In a later analysis, previously published TCR beta repertoires from 550 to 750 donors were re-analyzed and high-resolution HLA genotyping was added so that TCR occurrence patterns could be studied. Both class I and class II loci were covered by HLA typing, at four-digit resolution. The study aimed to test whether signatures of past pathogen exposure could be identified by cataloging public T cell receptors. Across 398 genotyped donors of the cohort, an average of about 250,000 unique TCR beta nucleotide sequences per donor were sequenced, and 15% to 20% of those sequences were non-productive. Besides the first cohort of approximately 670 subjects, a separate validation cohort made up of 120 different subjects was used. The number of typed donors differed by locus: roughly 620-640 for A, B, C, DRB1 and DQB1; some 500 for DQA1; fewer than 610 for DPA1; and about 450 for DPB1. Among the roughly 410 genotyped donors, about 85% belonged to the genetic ancestry cluster associated with self-reported Caucasian donors.

General study outcomes and caveats: A total of 150 or so TCR beta chains were listed by the study as associated with cytomegalovirus. The authors suggested that the approach could potentially be generalized to other disease states and immunological phenotypes. A further reported finding was that TCR beta sequences accurately predicted the HLA-A and HLA-B alleles for most subjects in the first cohort. Compared with the 666-donor mean, donors in an Asian-associated ancestry cluster had fewer N-insertions in productive TCRs, according to a later genetic analysis. In an earlier analysis of about 600 of the donors, most TCR beta V segments appeared in productive rearrangements about 87% or about 30% of the time, broadly matching IMGT annotations. In a later analysis, some 17,000 TCR beta sequences were associated with specific HLA alleles at a false discovery rate of 0.05. Assigning TCR associations to individual alleles was difficult when HLA alleles, especially DR and DQ, strongly co-occurred. Most TCR sequences were observed very rarely across donors, whereas some public TCRs were present in many individuals. In vitro tests confirmed that three of the cytomegalovirus-associated TCR beta chains recognize cytomegalovirus antigens. In a later analysis, the rate of TCR association differed among HLA loci, with DRB1 alleles having the most associated TCRs and HLA-C alleles having the fewest. Some 15 rarely observed V segments, including chromosome 9 orphons, were excluded from the earlier analysis of about 500 of the donors because counts were too low. CMV serostatus was the only immune exposure information available for the cohort. A later analysis reported that several top co-occurrence clusters appeared linked to parvovirus B19, influenza, CMV and Epstein-Barr virus. An association between a missense DCLRE1C variant and V-gene and J-gene trimming of TCR beta chains was found in a later genetic analysis and replicated in an independent cohort. Roughly uniform sequencing depth across donors was assumed in presence/absence analyses, although this assumption may not hold. This cohort had only TCR beta chains sequenced, and the lack of alpha or paired-chain data limited which features could be detected. The classifier was reported to diagnose cytomegalovirus status with high specificity and sensitivity in both the original cohort and the validation cohort. In a later analysis, most CMV-associated TCR beta chains were found to appear HLA-restricted, with HLA associations seemingly driven largely by CMV exposure. In a later analysis, HLA-associated TCR beta chains were found to be more clonally expanded and to have lower generation probabilities than equally common non-associated chains. A cluster of highly shared sequence variants was judged likely to be a technical artifact of the sequencing pipeline. Correlated functional status among segregating V segments might be attributable to linkage disequilibrium, but an unknown experimental factor could not be ruled out. Because the 87-base-pair reads could not distinguish some IMGT-functional V segments, including TRBV6-2 and TRBV6-3, those segments were excluded. Because HLA typing was missing for some donors at each locus, association tests included only the typed subset.

The library came from the immunoSEQ multiplex PCR assay. For the multiplex PCR, a mixture combining 60 forward primers for TCR Vbeta segments and 13 reverse primers for TCR Jbeta segments was used. The CDR3 region of rearranged TCR beta genes was amplified from genomic DNA by a multiplex PCR assay. On the Illumina HiSeq System, the amplified TCR beta libraries were sequenced as 87-base-pair reads. The paper's processing steps were these. A later analysis tallied tens of millions of unique TCR beta chains across the 640 or so repertoires, and 10 million to 11 million of those chains were shared by two or more donors. A nearest-neighbor algorithm error-corrected the raw reads and collapsed the reads into unique sequences, merging closely related sequences to remove PCR and sequencing errors. To assign V, D and J gene segments, CDR3 sequences were aligned to IMGT reference sequences. For a sequence to be retained, a match of at least six nucleotides was required to both a V gene segment and a J gene segment. Rearrangements were classified as productive when the CDR3 lacked stop codons and remained in frame with V and J, and all other rearrangements were classified as non-productive. CDR3 was defined according to IMGT convention as the region running from the second conserved V-encoded cysteine to the conserved J-encoded phenylalanine. In an earlier analysis of roughly 580 of the donors, sequences lacking an unambiguous match to a single V gene segment were excluded. In an earlier analysis of around 590 of the donors, a V segment was called functional when productive rearrangements were above 56.7%, and segregating when the standard deviation between donors exceeded 5%. To diagnose cytomegalovirus status from the catalog of TCR beta chain sequences, a statistical classification framework was built. A later analysis assigned V and J genes by comparing TCR nucleotide sequences with IMGT/GENE-DB human TR gene sequences. The TCRdist pipeline was used in a later analysis to assign CDR3 sequences and most-parsimonious VDJ recombination scenarios. In a later analysis, each TCR beta chain was defined by its CDR3 amino acid sequence together with its V-gene family, and reads without a unique V-gene family were excluded. To address suspected cross-contamination and a sequencing artifact, a later analysis removed roughly 580 highly shared, low-generation-probability nucleotide sequences. A later analysis calculated a clonal expansion index for each public chain from normalized within-repertoire ranks of inferred template counts. In a later analysis, generation probabilities were computed with a VDJ recombination model fitted to out-of-frame rearrangements, and the resulting probabilities were checked against IGoR. In a later analysis, TCR-TCR, TCR-HLA and TCR-CMV co-occurrence was scored with hypergeometric tests, and a repertoire-size bias correction was applied to TCR pairs. To estimate false discovery rates, a later analysis permuted the HLA or CMV assignments 20 times. A later analysis grouped co-occurring TCRs with DBSCAN, adding TCRdist sequence similarity when clustering within HLA-allele-positive subsets. Repertoires with fewer than 30,000 or more than 120,000 public chains, plus five repertoires with anomalous nucleotide sharing, were excluded from co-occurrence clustering. TCRdb obtained this table from immuneACCESS and retained in-frame rearrangements with V and J assigned. These tables miss some clones; where compared with another copy, unresolved V genes account for less than half of the shortfall, and the remainder is unexplained. V and J calls plus clone size are reproduced from that table; the DNA served to infer D and trimming. In this sample the table shows around 28,000 clones, just under 90% of which occur a single time. The top ten hold around 3% of the sample.

The chain is assembled from TRBV4-1 and TRBJ1-6, and TRBD1 may be the D gene, going by 6 matching bases. The sequence was obtained from a boy aged 10-17 years in good health and CMV-seronegative. The source material was PBMCs. The sequenced DNA is TGCGCCAGTCTCGGGACAAGCAATTCCCCCCTCCACTTT. It encodes CASLGTSNSPLHF.